Listed below are T cell receptor beta chains from one sample, sequenced in a study of CD8 T cells in ankylosing spondylitis. TCRdb analysed the 5' RACE reads with MiXCR anew, one entry per CDR3 protein. The data hold 130,000 or so distinct CDR3 sequences, with 17% observed a single time. The sequencing sample was made of blood, either unsorted or a sorted T cell fraction (not recorded which). Receptors were obtained from a male donor with ankylosing spondylitis. Each CDR3 is given with its conserved first and last residue. The order of the fields is clone size, V gene, J gene, CDR3 protein. The size entry is marked missing in some rows and otherwise reads once, few, many or a size class.

>many|TRBV4-1|TRBJ2-1
CASSQGSSGYSSYNEQFF
>-|TRBV28|TRBJ1-1
CASSLGAGPEAFF
>few|TRBV4-1|TRBJ1-3
CASSPRQGSGNTIYF
>few|TRBV12-3/TRBV12-4|TRBJ1-1
CASSFGTVTAFF
>many|TRBV12-3/TRBV12-4|TRBJ1-5
CASSYNSNQPQHF
>few|TRBV20-1|TRBJ2-7
CSASDGRFYEQYF
>-|TRBV9|TRBJ2-6
CASSASKVSGANVLTF
>-|TRBV6-1|TRBJ2-7
CASSDRLLATSYEQYF
>many|TRBV5-1|TRBJ2-1
CASSLYRGSYNEQFF
>few|TRBV19|TRBJ2-1
CASSLINLNEQFF
>few|TRBV7-3|TRBJ2-1
CASSLAGAYNEQFF
>-|TRBV12-3/TRBV12-4|TRBJ1-3
CASERGPGYSGNTIYF
>few|TRBV7-9|TRBJ1-2
CASSFGGGNGYTF
>few|TRBV7-2|TRBJ2-7
CASSLAGTSYEQYF
>-|TRBV15|TRBJ2-1
CATTRAGVDVNEQFF
>few|TRBV6-5|TRBJ1-1
CASSYLRDSRGGTEAFF
>few|TRBV4-2|TRBJ2-4
CASSQPRASGSQNIQYF
>-|TRBV7-6|TRBJ2-6
CASSSGTGVLGANVLTF
>few|TRBV4-3|TRBJ2-7
CASSRTGAETYEQYF
>few|TRBV29-1|TRBJ2-2
CSADLRGGELFF
>-|TRBV28|TRBJ2-1
CASSSGPPGFF
>many|TRBV5-6|TRBJ2-2
CASSEGLAGVYTGELFF
>few|TRBV11-2|TRBJ2-7
CASSLGLPGLSSYEQYF
>many|TRBV27|TRBJ2-7
CASRTSYEQYF
>few|TRBV6-2/TRBV6-3|TRBJ1-5
CASNDGDNQPQHF
>-|TRBV10-2|TRBJ2-3
CASLERTHYTQYF
>few|TRBV28|TRBJ2-1
CASSFGLAGYNEQFF
>few|TRBV3-1|TRBJ2-2
CASSQDPPGVGTGELFF
>few|TRBV5-6|TRBJ2-1
CASSETENEQFF
>few|TRBV11-2|TRBJ2-1
CASSPGVAGGSSYNEQFF
>many|TRBV27|TRBJ2-7
CASSLAGDEQYF
>few|TRBV20-1|TRBJ2-7
CSALLSGAGGEQYF
>-|TRBV3-1|TRBJ2-7
CASSQEIYPGPQSSYEQYF
>-|TRBV29-1|TRBJ2-2
CSVEDPTWEGDDTGELFF
>-|TRBV29-1|TRBJ2-7
CSATGASYEQYF
>few|TRBV27|TRBJ2-1
CASSAPGTGYNEQFF
>-|TRBV11-1|TRBJ2-7
CASSDSGTAAYEQYF
>few|TRBV27|TRBJ2-2
CASSQGGAWELFF
>-|TRBV27|TRBJ1-5
CASSFADQPQHF
>once|TRBV14|TRBJ1-1
CASSQEWGLPRELAFF
>-|TRBV9|TRBJ2-3
CASSVFQVDVEQYF
>-|TRBV2|TRBJ2-2
CASRRDETGELFF